The clone carrying this TCR beta chain appeared many times. Its cognate antigen is unknown. This record belongs to a study of T cell repertoires in cytomegalovirus infection. Whole-study context: Carrying CMV and the relevant HLA type showed in public TCR beta signatures. Study results and limitations: CMV carriers with the relevant HLA were identified by cumulative public TCR beta family frequency. What dominated the ex vivo response were HLA-C-restricted CMV-specific TCR beta clonotypes.

A single record per CDR3 protein comes from TCRdb applying MiXCR to the reads. The sample lists roughly 320,000 distinct CDR3 sequences, approximately 10% occurring once. The sample taken for sequencing was PBMCs. This clonotype was sampled from a human donor in good health (CMV status not recorded). Some clones in this sample may be carry-over from other donors' samples.

This CDR3 is CASSPREDRANGYTF. The CDR3, as DNA: TGTGCCAGCAGCCCGAGAGAGGACAGGGCGAATGGCTACACCTTC. J is TRBJ1-2 and V is TRBV7-2; 8 bases are shared with TRBD1. Germline V lookup: CDR1 SGHTA, CDR2 FQGNSA. Trimming at V came to 5 bases and at J to 6 bases, leaving 11 bases not matched to a gene. CDR3 length: 15 residues.